This T cell receptor beta chain was identified in a study of blood T cell repertoires in COVID-19 (dated by TCRdb to the early 2020s). Regarding the research as a whole: Samples from collaborators originated in the United States, Italy and Spain and spanned both the acute and convalescent phases of COVID-19. The prospective study material was composed of cDNA or gDNA derived from T cells, B-cell-depleted T cells, or PBMCs. The dataset comprised deeply sampled blood TCRbeta repertoires from subjects exposed to, actively infected with, or recovered from COVID-19. The repertoires were released in a freely available public database meant as a resource for research on the immune response to SARS-CoV-2. The samples were drawn from two sources: the first 160 participants of the ongoing ImmuneRACE study, and 1,200 or so subjects contributed by 6 global collaborators. Sample metadata almost always included a de-identified subject ID, COVID-19 status, age in years and sex. HLA class I and class II types, where available, came from metadata supplied by the sample provider rather than from assay-based typing. General findings and caveats noted by the study authors: How much clinical and demographic metadata was included differed by source and by participant, and the metadata was provided uncurated.

TCRbeta CDR3 regions were amplified from genomic DNA by means of the immunoSEQ Assay, a bias-controlled multiplex PCR. Per the original workflow: Nucleated cell counts per sample were estimated from amplification of reference gene primers within the assay. Sequence reads were collapsed and filtered to measure the absolute abundance of every unique TCRbeta CDR3 rearrangement. For each sample, productive Simpson clonality was calculated as the square root of Simpson's diversity index over productive rearrangements. This is the immuneACCESS table as TCRdb keeps it, with only in-frame sequences that have V and J called. A part of the clones is gone; compared with another copy, unresolved V genes explain less than half, and the rest is unexplained. That table furnishes V, J and clone size, whereas the DNA furnished D and trimming. The sample table records tens of thousands of clones; around 91% of these occur just once. Clones ranked in the top ten supply around 9% of the sample.

Collaborating institutions collected whole blood in K2EDTA tubes following their own protocols. For TCRbeta analysis, collaborator samples were shipped as frozen whole blood, as isolated PBMCs, or as DNA extracted from either sample type. The germline V gene (reference sequence) supplies CDR1 LNHDA and CDR2 SQIVND. The CDR3, from cysteine to phenylalanine, totals 14 residues. Left in the record is the CDR3 DNA by itself, 42 bases read in frame from the first base. V is pared back by 1 base and J by 4 bases, with 11 bases lying between the germline termini. About this clone itself: The target of this receptor is not known. No base-level quality is on record; no much larger clone is a single base apart.

The clonotype was recovered from a human donor in a cohort sampled during active COVID-19. Source material: peripheral blood. The sequence is built from TRBV19 and TRBJ2-7; a weak D assignment points to TRBD1 (6 bases agree). The CDR3 reads CASSIAAGAYEQYF. The DNA reads TGTGCCAGTAGTATAGCAGCAGGGGCATACGAGCAGTACTTC.